These T cell receptor beta chains were read from a single sample in a study of blood T cell repertoires in COVID-19. Using immunoSEQ multiplex PCR, the repertoire was profiled, and TCRdb retains in-frame clones only, with some absent. The top ten hold over 15% of the sample, which has some 170,000 clones, about nine tenths seen once. The sample comprised peripheral blood. These receptors originate from a man between 60 and 70 years old with active or convalescent COVID-19. Each CDR3 is given with its conserved first and last residue. D genes are given only for firm matches. Only some rows state a clone size, as once, few, many or a class for expanded clones.

D: TRBD1; V: TRBV7-8; J: TRBJ1-5; size: .; CDR3: CASSLEGATSNQPQHF; DNA: TGTGCCAGCAGCTTAGAGGGGGCGACTAGCAATCAGCCCCAGCATTTT
D: .; V: TRBV10-1; J: TRBJ2-3; size: .; CDR3: CASSDPGTSGDTQYF; DNA: TGCGCCAGCAGTGATCCCGGGACTTCTGGGGATACGCAGTATTTT
D: .; V: TRBV30; J: TRBJ1-4; size: .; CDR3: CAWREGSEKLFF; DNA: TGTGCCTGGAGGGAGGGGAGTGAAAAACTGTTTTTT
D: .; V: TRBV6-5; J: TRBJ2-1; size: .; CDR3: CASSPSGVLGEQFF; DNA: TGTGCCAGCAGCCCCTCAGGGGTGTTAGGGGAGCAGTTCTTC
D: .; V: TRBV27; J: TRBJ2-7; size: .; CDR3: CASRAGGYGYYEQYF; DNA: TGTGCCAGCAGGGCAGGGGGGTACGGATACTACGAGCAGTACTTC
D: .; V: TRBV5-1; J: TRBJ2-2; size: .; CDR3: CASSVGQNTGELFF; DNA: TGCGCCAGCAGCGTGGGACAGAACACCGGGGAGCTGTTTTTT
D: TRBD1; V: TRBV7-2; J: TRBJ2-4; size: .; CDR3: CASSFGQGNIQYF; DNA: TGTGCCAGCAGCTTCGGACAGGGAAACATTCAGTACTTC
D: .; V: TRBV28; J: TRBJ1-2; size: .; CDR3: CASSFRQGGGYTF; DNA: TGTGCCAGCAGTTTTCGGCAGGGTGGTGGCTACACCTTC
D: TRBD1; V: TRBV4-2; J: TRBJ2-3; size: .; CDR3: CASSQALGQGADTQYF; DNA: TGTGCCAGCAGCCAGGCTCTCGGACAGGGAGCAGATACGCAGTATTTT
D: .; V: TRBV2; J: TRBJ1-2; size: .; CDR3: CASSDNSNGYTF; DNA: TGTGCCAGCAGTGACAACAGCAATGGCTACACCTTC
D: TRBD2; V: TRBV30; J: TRBJ2-5; size: .; CDR3: CAWRRGGSGRAQEYF; DNA: TGTGCCTGGAGGAGGGGTGGTAGCGGGAGGGCCCAAGAGTACTTC
D: .; V: TRBV2; J: TRBJ1-3; size: .; CDR3: CASLGDTGNTIYF; DNA: TGTGCCAGCTTGGGGGACACTGGAAACACCATATATTTT
D: .; V: TRBV6-6; J: TRBJ1-3; size: .; CDR3: CASGSDYSGNTIYF; DNA: TGTGCCAGCGGGAGCGATTACTCTGGAAACACCATATATTTT
D: .; V: TRBV4-2; J: TRBJ2-4; size: .; CDR3: CASSQDLSRAPLQYF; DNA: TGTGCCAGCAGCCAAGATCTGTCCAGGGCCCCCCTTCAGTACTTC
D: .; V: TRBV5-6; J: TRBJ1-1; size: once; CDR3: CASSLTGRDTEAFF; DNA: TGTGCCAGCAGCTTGACAGGGAGGGACACTGAAGCTTTCTTT
D: .; V: TRBV6-5; J: TRBJ1-2; size: .; CDR3: CASSPQTARYGYTF; DNA: TGTGCCAGCAGCCCACAGACAGCGAGATATGGCTACACCTTC
D: .; V: TRBV19; J: TRBJ2-1; size: .; CDR3: CASSREQGSNEQFF; DNA: TGTGCCAGTAGTAGAGAACAGGGAAGTAATGAGCAGTTCTTC
D: .; V: TRBV7-9; J: TRBJ1-1; size: .; CDR3: CASSFGGAIQVTEAFF; DNA: TGTGCCAGCAGCTTTGGTGGGGCTATCCAAGTAACTGAAGCTTTCTTT
D: TRBD2; V: TRBV6-4; J: TRBJ2-3; size: .; CDR3: CASSKTSGGSFTDTQYF; DNA: TGTGCCAGCAGCAAGACTAGCGGGGGGTCATTCACAGATACGCAGTATTTT
D: TRBD1; V: TRBV6-1; J: TRBJ2-7; size: .; CDR3: CASSEARTGVSYEQYF; DNA: TGTGCCAGCAGTGAAGCGAGGACAGGGGTATCCTACGAGCAGTACTTC
D: .; V: TRBV7-2; J: TRBJ2-1; size: once; CDR3: CASSLAGGSHNEQFF; DNA: TGTGCCAGCAGCTTAGCGGGAGGATCACACAATGAGCAGTTCTTC
D: TRBD1; V: TRBV29-1; J: TRBJ2-7; size: .; CDR3: CSVTGTGDEQYF; DNA: TGCAGCGTTACCGGGACAGGGGATGAGCAGTACTTC
D: .; V: TRBV28; J: TRBJ2-7; size: .; CDR3: CASRGEGFYEQYF; DNA: TGTGCCAGCAGGGGCGAGGGCTTCTACGAGCAGTACTTC
D: TRBD1; V: TRBV5-4; J: TRBJ2-4; size: once; CDR3: CASSYGQAAKDIQYF; DNA: TGTGCCAGCAGCTACGGACAGGCCGCCAAGGACATTCAGTACTTC
D: .; V: TRBV5-8; J: TRBJ2-3; size: .; CDR3: CASSLEIYVSADTQYF; DNA: TGTGCCAGCAGCTTGGAAATTTATGTCTCCGCAGATACGCAGTATTTT
D: .; V: TRBV5-4; J: TRBJ1-2; size: .; CDR3: CASSLAPGTNYGYTF; DNA: TGTGCCAGCAGCTTGGCTCCAGGGACTAACTATGGCTACACCTTC
D: TRBD2; V: TRBV6-5; J: TRBJ2-5; size: .; CDR3: CASSLGTSRLVTQYF; DNA: TGTGCCAGCAGTCTCGGGACTAGTCGTCTAGTGACCCAGTACTTC
D: .; V: TRBV9; J: TRBJ2-1; size: .; CDR3: CASNPRGDYNEQFF; DNA: TGTGCCAGCAACCCTCGGGGAGACTACAATGAGCAGTTCTTC
D: TRBD2; V: TRBV5-1; J: TRBJ2-3; size: .; CDR3: CASGLAGSTDTQYF; DNA: TGCGCCAGTGGACTAGCGGGGAGCACAGATACGCAGTATTTT
D: .; V: TRBV3-1/TRBV3-2; J: TRBJ1-2; size: once; CDR3: CASSPTVINYGYTF; DNA: TGTGCCAGCAGTCCTACAGTGATTAACTATGGCTACACCTTC
D: TRBD2; V: TRBV5-4; J: TRBJ2-2; size: once; CDR3: CASSRTSGRGAGELFF; DNA: TGTGCCAGCAGCAGGACTAGCGGGAGGGGGGCCGGGGAGCTGTTTTTT
D: TRBD2; V: TRBV4-1; J: TRBJ2-7; size: .; CDR3: CASSQVEGLAGGHRSYEQYF; DNA: TGCGCCAGCAGCCAAGTCGAAGGACTAGCGGGGGGGCATAGATCCTACGAGCAGTACTTC
D: .; V: TRBV9; J: TRBJ1-2; size: .; CDR3: CASSVDSNYGYTF; DNA: TGTGCCAGCAGCGTAGACAGTAACTATGGCTACACCTTC
D: TRBD1; V: TRBV29-1; J: TRBJ2-7; size: .; CDR3: CSVLSYRGPPYEQYF; DNA: TGCAGCGTCCTTTCCTACAGGGGACCCCCCTACGAGCAGTACTTC
D: .; V: TRBV10-3; J: TRBJ1-5; size: .; CDR3: CAISGGREGQPQHF; DNA: TGTGCCATCAGTGGCGGCAGGGAGGGTCAGCCCCAGCATTTT
D: .; V: TRBV6-5; J: TRBJ1-5; size: .; CDR3: CASTGTIDSNQPQHF; DNA: TGTGCCAGTACCGGGACAATTGATAGCAATCAGCCCCAGCATTTT
D: .; V: TRBV7-2; J: TRBJ1-2; size: .; CDR3: CASSLTGAFENYGYTF; DNA: TGTGCCAGCAGCTTAACAGGAGCCTTCGAAAACTATGGCTACACCTTC
D: .; V: TRBV3-1/TRBV3-2; J: TRBJ1-5; size: .; CDR3: CASSQESGSQSTQHF; DNA: TGTGCCAGCAGCCAAGAGAGCGGCAGCCAATCGACCCAGCATTTT
D: TRBD2; V: TRBV11-2; J: TRBJ2-2; size: .; CDR3: CASSSQTSPGTGELFF; DNA: TGTGCCAGCAGCTCACAGACTAGCCCGGGCACCGGGGAGCTGTTTTTT
D: .; V: TRBV6-5; J: TRBJ1-3; size: .; CDR3: CASRFYRESGNTIYF; DNA: TGTGCCAGCAGATTCTACAGGGAGTCTGGAAACACCATATATTTT
D: .; V: TRBV27; J: TRBJ1-4; size: few; CDR3: CASRGALNEKLFF; DNA: TGTGCCAGCAGGGGGGCGCTGAATGAAAAACTGTTTTTT
D: .; V: TRBV10-3; J: TRBJ2-1; size: .; CDR3: CAISESTGLGSINEQFF; DNA: TGTGCCATCAGTGAGTCTACAGGGCTTGGTAGTATTAATGAGCAGTTCTTC
D: TRBD1; V: TRBV18; J: TRBJ2-3; size: .; CDR3: CASSLRGQGGTDTQYF; DNA: TGTGCCAGCTCACTCCGCGGACAGGGGGGTACAGATACGCAGTATTTT
D: .; V: TRBV27; J: TRBJ1-1; size: .; CDR3: CASSSGVAEAFF; DNA: TGTGCCAGCTCATCGGGGGTAGCAGAAGCTTTCTTT
D: TRBD2; V: TRBV11-2; J: TRBJ2-7; size: .; CDR3: CASSLQPGLAGEVYEQYF; DNA: TGTGCCAGCAGCTTACAACCGGGACTAGCGGGAGAAGTCTACGAGCAGTACTTC
D: TRBD1; V: TRBV6-4; J: TRBJ1-1; size: .; CDR3: CASSDRLRGQGAFF; DNA: TGTGCCAGCAGTGACCGTTTGAGGGGGCAAGGAGCTTTCTTT